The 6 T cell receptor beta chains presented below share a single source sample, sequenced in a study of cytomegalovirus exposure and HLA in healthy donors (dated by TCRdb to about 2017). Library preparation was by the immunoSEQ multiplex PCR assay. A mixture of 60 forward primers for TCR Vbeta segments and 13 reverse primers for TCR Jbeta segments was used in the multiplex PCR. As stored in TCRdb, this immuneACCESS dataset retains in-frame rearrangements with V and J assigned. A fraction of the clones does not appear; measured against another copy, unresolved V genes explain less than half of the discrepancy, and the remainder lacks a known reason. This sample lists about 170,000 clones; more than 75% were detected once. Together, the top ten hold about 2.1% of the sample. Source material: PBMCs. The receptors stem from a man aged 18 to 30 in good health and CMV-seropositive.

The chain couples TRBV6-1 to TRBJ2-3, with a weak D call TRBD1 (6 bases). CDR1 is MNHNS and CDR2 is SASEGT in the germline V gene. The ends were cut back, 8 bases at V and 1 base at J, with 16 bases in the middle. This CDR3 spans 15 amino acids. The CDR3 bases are TGTGCCAGCGGCCTCCAGGGGACGGGCACAGATACGCAGTATTTT. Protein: CASGLQGTGTDTQYF.

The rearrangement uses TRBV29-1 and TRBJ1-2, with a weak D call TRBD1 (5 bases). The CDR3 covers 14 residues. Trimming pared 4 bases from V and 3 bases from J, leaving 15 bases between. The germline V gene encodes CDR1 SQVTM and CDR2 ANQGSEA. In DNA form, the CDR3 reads TGCAGCGTTGTGTCCAACGGGGGGGACTATGGCTACACCTTC. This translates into CSVVSNGGDYGYTF.

The CDR3 loop reads CASRNGLSSYNEQFF. In DNA form, the CDR3 reads TGTGCCAGCAGAAACGGACTCTCCTCCTACAATGAGCAGTTCTTC. The chain employs TRBV6-5 and TRBJ2-1; possible D gene TRBD2, 5 bases. The CDR3 sequence is 15 residues long. V lost 6 bases to trimming and J lost 0 bases, with 12 bases between them. Per germline, CDR1 MNHEY and CDR2 SVGAGI.

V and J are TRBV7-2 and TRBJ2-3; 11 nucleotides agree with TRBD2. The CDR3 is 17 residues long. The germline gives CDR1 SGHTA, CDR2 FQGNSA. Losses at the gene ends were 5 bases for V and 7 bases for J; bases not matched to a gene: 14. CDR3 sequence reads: CASSPFASGGKSNTQYF. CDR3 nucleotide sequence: TGTGCCAGCAGCCCCTTCGCTAGCGGGGGGAAATCTAATACGCAGTATTTT.

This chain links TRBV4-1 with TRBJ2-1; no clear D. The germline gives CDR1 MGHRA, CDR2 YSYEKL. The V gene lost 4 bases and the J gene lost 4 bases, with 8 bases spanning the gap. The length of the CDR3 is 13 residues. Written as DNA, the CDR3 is TGCGCCAGCAGCCCCGAAACATACAATGAGCAGTTCTTC. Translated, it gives CASSPETYNEQFF.

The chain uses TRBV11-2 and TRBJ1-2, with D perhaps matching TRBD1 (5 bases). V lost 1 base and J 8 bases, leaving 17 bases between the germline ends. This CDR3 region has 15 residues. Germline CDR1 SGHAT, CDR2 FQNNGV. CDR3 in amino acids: CASSLVPAGGVGYTF. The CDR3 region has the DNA TGTGCCAGCAGCTTAGTCCCGGCGGGGGGAGTGGGCTACACCTTC.